Listed below are T cell receptor beta chains from one sample, sequenced in a study of blood T cells in healthy people across ages. One entry per CDR3 protein, called by TCRdb with MiXCR from the 5' RACE reads. The table records about 640,000 distinct CDR3 sequences, 45% to 65% of them present only once. Sequencing was carried out using blood. Every receptor here comes from a man aged 60-69 years in good health. Each CDR3 is given with its conserved first and last residue. The D gene is left open where the match is weak. Size tells how often a clone was seen (once, few, many) or the class of an expanded clone, and some rows leave it out.

D gene	V gene	J gene	clone size	CDR3 DNA	CDR3 protein
-	TRBV6-1	TRBJ2-7	-	TGTGCCAGCAGTGAAGCGGGACAACGCAGGCAGTACTTC	CASSEAGQRRQYF
TRBD1	TRBV5-1	TRBJ2-7	few	TGCGCCAGCAGCCTGACAGGGGTCTACGAGCAGTACTTC	CASSLTGVYEQYF
-	TRBV6-1	TRBJ1-2	-	TGTGCCAGCAGAGAGAACCCTGGGCTCGTCTATGGCTACACCTTC	CASRENPGLVYGYTF
-	TRBV7-9	TRBJ2-5	-	TGTGCCAGCAGCTCCACCAGGGCGTTAGAGACCCAGTACTTC	CASSSTRALETQYF
-	TRBV5-1	TRBJ2-6	-	TGCGCCAGCAGCTTGTTCGCTGGGGCCAACGTCCTGACTTTC	CASSLFAGANVLTF
-	TRBV20-1	TRBJ2-1	-	TGCAGTGCTAGAGAGGACTGGCACAATGAGCAGTTCTTC	CSAREDWHNEQFF
-	TRBV20-1	TRBJ2-4	many	TGCAGTGCGAAAGATGAGGGGGTATCAAACATTCAGTACTTC	CSAKDEGVSNIQYF
-	TRBV12-3/TRBV12-4	TRBJ2-5	once	TGTGCCAGCAGTGGAGGGACTTTCCGGGAGACCCAGTACTTC	CASSGGTFRETQYF
-	TRBV20-1	TRBJ2-5	few	TGCAGTGCTAGAGAGTGGACCCAAGAGACCCAGTACTTC	CSAREWTQETQYF
-	TRBV6-5	TRBJ1-2	-	TGTGCCAGCAGTCGAGACGTATACACAGGTCGCGGCTACACCTTC	CASSRDVYTGRGYTF
TRBD1	TRBV28	TRBJ2-7	few	TGTGCCAGCACTGCCGGGACAGGCCTCTACGAGCAGTACTTC	CASTAGTGLYEQYF
-	TRBV7-9	TRBJ2-1	few	TGTGCCACCAGGAGCTCCTACAATGAGCAGTTCTTC	CATRSSYNEQFF
TRBD2	TRBV5-1	TRBJ2-3	-	TGCGCCAGCAGCTTGGCCCGCGCGGGGGGCCTCAAAAGCACAGATACGCAGTATTTT	CASSLARAGGLKSTDTQYF
TRBD2	TRBV5-1	TRBJ2-5	-	TGTGCCAGCAGCTCTAGCGGGGGCCCACAAGAGACCCAGTACTTC	CASSSSGGPQETQYF
-	TRBV2	TRBJ2-1	once	TGTGCCAGCAGTGGGTCCCTGGTTGATGAGCAGTTCTTC	CASSGSLVDEQFF
-	TRBV6-6	TRBJ1-1	-	TGTGCCAGCACTTTAGGGGGGCAGATGAACACTGAAGCTTTCTTT	CASTLGGQMNTEAFF
-	TRBV6-5	TRBJ1-6	-	TGTGCCAGCAGTTATGCCCCTGGGAGTTATAATTCACCCCTCCACTTT	CASSYAPGSYNSPLHF
TRBD1	TRBV7-9	TRBJ2-1	few	TGTGCCAGCAGCGAACGACAGGGTACCTACAATGAGCAGTTCTTC	CASSERQGTYNEQFF
-	TRBV12-3/TRBV12-4	TRBJ2-3	-	TGTGCCAGCAGGACCTTCGCGAGAGGGCCCGCAGATACGCAGTATTTT	CASRTFARGPADTQYF
-	TRBV12-3/TRBV12-4	TRBJ1-2	-	TGTGCCAGCAGTTATTTAGTCGGTTATGGCTACACCTTC	CASSYLVGYGYTF
TRBD1	TRBV24-1	TRBJ1-2	-	TGTGCCATGGGACAGGCCTATGGCTACACCTTC	CAMGQAYGYTF
-	TRBV20-1	TRBJ2-3	-	TGCAGTGCTAGGGCGGGACTCCCCATCCCAGATACGCAGTATTTT	CSARAGLPIPDTQYF
-	TRBV6-2/TRBV6-3	TRBJ2-7	-	TGTGCCAGCAGTCGGAGCCCGTCTTACAATGAGCAGTACTTC	CASSRSPSYNEQYF
-	TRBV4-1	TRBJ1-2	-	TGCGCCAGCAGCCAAGAGGTTTCAGGGCCCCCTAGGTATGGCTACACCTTC	CASSQEVSGPPRYGYTF
-	TRBV20-1	TRBJ2-3	-	TGCAGTGGGGACAAGCGGGACACAGATACGCAGTATTTT	CSGDKRDTDTQYF
-	TRBV20-1	TRBJ2-5	-	TGCAGTGCTAGAGAACCAGCGGGCCAAGAGACCCAGTACTTC	CSAREPAGQETQYF
TRBD2	TRBV27	TRBJ2-2	-	TGTGCCAGCAGTCCAGGACTAGCGGGGTCCACCGGGGAGCTGTTTTTT	CASSPGLAGSTGELFF
TRBD2	TRBV27	TRBJ2-7	-	TGTGCCAGCTGGAGGAGGACTAGCGGCTACAATGAGCAGTACTTC	CASWRRTSGYNEQYF
-	TRBV28	TRBJ2-5	-	TGTGCCAGCAGGGGGGCACAAGAGACCCAGTACTTC	CASRGAQETQYF
TRBD1	TRBV4-1	TRBJ2-7	-	TGCGCCAGCAGCCAAGATCCCCGACAGGGGGCAGGAGAGCAGTACTTC	CASSQDPRQGAGEQYF
-	TRBV5-1	TRBJ1-2	-	TGCGCCAGCAGCTTGGCCCTTGCCTCCGACGCCCTGACCCGTGACTACACCTTC	CASSLALASDALTRDYTF
-	TRBV7-2	TRBJ2-4	-	TGTGCCAGCAGCGTCGGGCCCCGAAGTGGGTGCCTAGCCAAAAACATTCAGTACTTC	CASSVGPRSGCLAKNIQYF
-	TRBV7-2	TRBJ2-7	few	TGTGCCAGCAGCTTATTTAAGGATGGCGAGCAGTACTTC	CASSLFKDGEQYF
-	TRBV5-1	TRBJ2-2	-	TGCGCCAGCAGCCCCGGAACAGGGAGAGTGATCGGGGAGCTGTTTTTT	CASSPGTGRVIGELFF
TRBD1	TRBV12-3/TRBV12-4	TRBJ2-3	-	TGTGCCAGCAGCCGACAGGGGATAAGCACAGATACGCAGTATTTT	CASSRQGISTDTQYF
TRBD2	TRBV2	TRBJ2-1	-	TGTGCCAGCAGCGAGACTAGCGGGGGTGGAGAGCAGTTCTTC	CASSETSGGGEQFF
-	TRBV4-2	TRBJ2-5	few	TGTGCCAGCAGCCAAGATAGGGAAGGGTCCGGGGAGACCCAGTACTTC	CASSQDREGSGETQYF
TRBD1	TRBV3-1	TRBJ2-7	-	TGTGCCAGCAGCCAAGGACAGGGGGCTCCGTACGAGCAGTACTTC	CASSQGQGAPYEQYF
TRBD1	TRBV7-9	TRBJ1-6	-	TGTGCCAGCAGGCCGACAGGGGAAAATTCACCCCTCCACTTT	CASRPTGENSPLHF
TRBD1	TRBV15	TRBJ2-5	few	TGTGCCACCAGCAGAGATTTCGGTACAGGGGGGGAGACCCAGTACTTC	CATSRDFGTGGETQYF
-	TRBV28	TRBJ2-4	-	TGTGCCAGCAGTTTACAGGGTGAAAACATTCAGTACTTC	CASSLQGENIQYF
-	TRBV20-1	TRBJ2-5	-	TGCAGTGCGTCACCACCACTAGGGGTGGAGACCCAGTACTTC	CSASPPLGVETQYF
-	TRBV20-1	TRBJ1-2	few	TGCAGTGCCCCGGGAGGGACCAACTATGGCTACACCTTC	CSAPGGTNYGYTF
-	TRBV5-1	TRBJ2-1	-	TGCGCCAGCAGCTTGTGGAAGGGGGATGAGCAGTTCTTC	CASSLWKGDEQFF
-	TRBV20-1	TRBJ2-5	-	TGCAGTGCCTACTCTGGGGGCGACCCCAGCGAGACCCAGTACTTC	CSAYSGGDPSETQYF
-	TRBV7-9	TRBJ2-3	-	TGTGCCAGCAGCTTAGGTTCGCAGGGGAGGACAGATACGCAGTATTTT	CASSLGSQGRTDTQYF
-	TRBV4-2	TRBJ1-2	-	TGTGCCAGCAGCCAAGGAAGGCCTGACTATGGCTACACCTTC	CASSQGRPDYGYTF
-	TRBV5-1	TRBJ2-3	-	TGCGCCAGCAGCTTGGCAGGGGAGGGAGATACGCAGTATTTT	CASSLAGEGDTQYF
-	TRBV10-2	TRBJ2-7	-	TGCGCCAGCAGTGAGAGGGGTCACGAGCAGTACTTC	CASSERGHEQYF
-	TRBV20-1	TRBJ1-2	-	TGCAGTGCTAGAGATGGATCCGCGGTGTATGGCTACACCTTC	CSARDGSAVYGYTF
TRBD1	TRBV5-1	TRBJ2-2	-	TGCGCCAGCAGCTCGTCCGGGACAGGGAAGGCCGGGGAGCTGTTTTTT	CASSSSGTGKAGELFF